This T cell receptor beta chain was captured in a study of graft-versus-host responses after intestinal transplantation. In the study overall: Transplants given to recipients were multivisceral, liver-intestinal, or isolated intestinal.

Clones were sequenced by immunoSEQ multiplex PCR, and TCRdb holds only the in-frame ones, with some missing. The top ten hold approximately 0.56% of the sample, which has around 26,000 clones, roughly 94% seen once. This clone was found a few times. The germline V and J ends were trimmed by 1 base and 3 bases, with 12 bases remaining between them. Germline CDR1 and CDR2: GTSNPN and SVGIG (reference sequence). The CDR3 covers 14 residues. The sequence came from a human patient who received an intestinal transplant, so some T cells may come from the graft donor. The sequencing used PBMCs, collected 156 days after intestinal transplant. The chain carries TRBV30 and TRBJ1-2, with D possibly TRBD1 on 5 matching bases. CDR3 sequence: CAWSDLDSYYGYTF. Here the CDR3 DNA reads TGTGCCTGGAGTGATCTCGACAGCTACTATGGCTACACCTTC.